What follows are 25 T cell receptor beta chains derived from one specimen sequenced in a study of blood T cell repertoires in COVID-19. The data were produced by immunoSEQ multiplex PCR, yet TCRdb's version contains in-frame clones alone and is incomplete. The profile covers around 280,000 clones, with around 85% appearing a single time and 2% to 2.5% taken by the ten largest. Sample: peripheral blood. Receptors originate from a woman in her twenties or thirties who had recovered from COVID-19.

The chain combines TRBV13 with TRBJ1-2; the match to TRBD1 covers 8 bases. The CDR3 is 15 residues long. Germline trimming cut 6 bases from V and 5 bases from J; bases unmatched to any gene: 11. From germline, CDR1 is PRHDT and CDR2 FYEKMQ (reference sequence). The CDR3 nucleotides read TGTGCCAGCAGTTCTACAGGGGGGCCGGGGTATGGCTACACCTTC. Amino acids: CASSSTGGPGYGYTF. The full variable domain, in which reference TRBV13 and TRBJ1-2 provide the parts outside the CDR3, is AAGVIQSPRHLIKEKRETATLKCYPIPRHDTVYWYQQGPGQDPQFLISFYEKMQSDKGSIPDRFSAQQFSDYHSELNMSSLELGDSALYFCASSSTGGPGYGYTFGSGTRLTVV.

With regard to this clone: At one boundary the junction diverges from the germline segment, which might be a read error. The chain carries TRBV27 and TRBJ2-1; 7 nucleotides align to TRBD2. This CDR3 region has 14 residues. Looked up from germline, CDR1 is MNHEY and CDR2 is SMNVEV (reference sequence). DNA of the CDR3: TGTGCCAACAGTTTATGGGCGGGGAGGGATGAGCAGTTCTTC. As protein: CANSLWAGRDEQFF.

This chain connects TRBV19 to TRBJ2-2; the match to TRBD2 covers 8 bases. J gave up 5 bases and V 3 bases, and 2 bases lay outside the gene matches. Germline lookup yields CDR1 LNHDA and CDR2 SQIVND (reference sequence). The CDR3 runs 14 residues. CDR3 region: CASSIASGTGELFF. CDR3 DNA: TGTGCCAGTAGTATCGCTAGCGGGACCGGGGAGCTGTTTTTT.

The chain combines TRBV19 with TRBJ1-6; D not certain. V gave up 3 bases and J gave up 0 bases, with 21 bases separating them. The CDR3 is 20 amino acids. CDR1 LNHDA and CDR2 SQIVND come from the germline V gene (reference sequence). CDR3 region: CASSMWAQDPTSSYNSPLHF. In nucleotides, the CDR3 is TGTGCCAGTAGTATGTGGGCTCAGGATCCGACGAGCTCCTATAATTCACCCCTCCACTTT.

The V and J genes are TRBV5-4 and TRBJ1-2; 9 bases fit TRBD1. The V gene's germline CDR1 is SGHNT and CDR2 YYREEE (reference sequence). The CDR3 extends over 13 amino acids. V shed 4 bases and J 8 bases; nucleotides not matched to a gene: 6. In nucleotides, the CDR3 is TGTGCCAGCAGCCTTACAGGGGGCGAAGGCTACACCTTC. Amino acids: CASSLTGGEGYTF. Looking up the rest from reference TRBV5-4 and TRBJ1-2 gives the full variable domain: ETGVTQSPTHLIKTRGQQVTLRCSSQSGHNTVSWYQQALGQGPQFIFQYYREEENGRGNFPPRFSGLQFPNYSSELNVNALELDDSALYLCASSLTGGEGYTFGSGTRLTVV.

This clone came up a few times. The chain couples TRBV5-1 to TRBJ2-1, with TRBD1 identical over 7 bases. Germline-derived CDR1 and CDR2 are SGHRS and YFSETQ. The length of the CDR3 is 16 residues. The V and J ends lost 4 bases and 7 bases, in that order; junction bases with no gene match: 14. The CDR3 region is CASSPLPTTGQNEQFF. CDR3 nucleotide sequence: TGCGCCAGCAGCCCCCTCCCCACGACAGGGCAAAATGAGCAGTTCTTC.

V gene TRBV5-1 combines with J gene TRBJ2-3; 11 nucleotides line up with TRBD1. CDR1 and CDR2 (germline): SGHRS, YFSETQ. CDR3 length equals 15 residues. The V segment lost 7 bases and the J segment 5 bases; nucleotides outside the gene matches: 9. The CDR3 DNA sequence: TGCGCCAGCTCACGGACAGGGGGCGAAGTAGATACGCAGTATTTT. Translating it yields CASSRTGGEVDTQYF.

The chain has TRBV6-5 and TRBJ1-2; D remains ambiguous. Trimming stripped 4 bases from V and 0 bases from J, with 12 bases between. The CDR3 consists of 15 residues. Germline V gives CDR1 MNHEY, CDR2 SVGAGI. CDR3 sequence (DNA): TGTGCCAGCAGTTCCACTTCTTCACCTAACTATGGCTACACCTTC. It is translated as CASSSTSSPNYGYTF.

The chain's CDR3 is CASSSRTSGSLNEQFF. The CDR3, as DNA: TGTGCCAGCAGTTCACGGACTAGCGGGAGTTTGAATGAGCAGTTCTTC. The chain has TRBV27 and TRBJ2-1; 13 bases agree with TRBD2. CDR1 is MNHEY, CDR2 SMNVEV, per germline (reference sequence). This CDR3 region has 16 residues. J gave up 7 bases and V 4 bases, and 7 bases lay outside the gene matches.

The chain couples TRBV12-3 or TRBV12-4 to TRBJ1-1; D uncertain. The CDR3 loop spans 11 amino acids. V shed 8 bases and J shed 5 bases, with 9 bases lying between them. CDR3 coding DNA: TGTGCCAGCGCAATGGCAACTGAAGCTTTCTTT. It specifies CASAMATEAFF.

This chain uses TRBV5-5 with TRBJ2-5, with 7 bases that match TRBD2. The J segment lost 5 bases and the V segment lost 4 bases, leaving 8 bases of the junction unmatched. The CDR3 contains 14 residues. Germline loops: CDR1 SGHKS, CDR2 YYEKEE (reference sequence). The CDR3 nucleotides are TGTGCCAGCAGCCTAAGGGGAGGGACGGAGACCCAGTACTTC. As protein: CASSLRGGTETQYF.

The rearrangement joins TRBV7-6 to TRBJ2-7; 7 bases are shared with TRBD1. V gave up 4 bases and J gave up 6 bases; unmatched junction bases: 21. The germline gives CDR1 SGHVS, CDR2 FNYEAQ. The CDR3 is 18 residues long. CDR3 region: CASSSTYPDLGQASEQYF. CDR3 DNA: TGTGCCAGCAGCTCGACCTATCCGGACTTAGGACAGGCGAGCGAGCAGTACTTC.

About this clone itself: The germline gene is not matched at one end of the junction; a read error may be the cause. This chain joins TRBV25-1 and TRBJ2-7; 9 positions match TRBD2. In germline, CDR1 is MGHDK, CDR2 SYGVNS. The CDR3 is 14 amino acids. The chain's CDR3 is CASNRAGGPYQQYF. The CDR3 bases are TGTGCCAGCAACAGGGCGGGGGGGCCCTACCAGCAGTACTTC.

The J gene is TRBJ1-6, the V gene TRBV6-6, with 9 bases that match TRBD1. This CDR3 comprises 14 residues. The germline CDR1 and CDR2 sequences are MNHNY and SVGAGI (reference sequence). J lost 7 bases, V lost 4 bases, and 2 bases had no gene match. CDR3 loop: CASSLDRGNSPLHF. The CDR3 DNA reads TGTGCCAGCAGTTTAGACAGGGGGAATTCACCCCTCCACTTT.

The V call is TRBV25-1, the J call TRBJ1-4; D remains unclear. Trimming took off 4 bases at V and 5 bases at J, with 5 bases between the two ends. From germline, CDR1 is MGHDK and CDR2 SYGVNS. CDR3 length: 12 amino acids. CDR3 in DNA: TGTGCCAGCAGTGGGCCGAATGAAAAACTGTTTTTT. Its protein is CASSGPNEKLFF.

The chain employs TRBV4-3 and TRBJ2-3; perhaps TRBD2 as D (6 bases). There are 16 residues in the CDR3. CDR1 and CDR2 (germline): LGHNA, YSLEER. Trimming cost V 2 bases and J 1 base, with 13 bases left between them. The CDR3 protein is CASSQTGTSRTDTQYF. In DNA, the CDR3 is TGCGCCAGCAGCCAAACCGGGACTTCCCGCACAGATACGCAGTATTTT.

The chain combines TRBV27 with TRBJ2-3; 14 positions match TRBD2. The ends lost 5 bases at V and 2 bases at J; junction bases unmatched: 12. The CDR3 has 19 residues. From germline, CDR1 is MNHEY and CDR2 SMNVEV (reference sequence). Here the CDR3 DNA reads TGTGCCAGCAGTCCCCGAAGGACTAGCGGGGGGCCAATCACAGATACGCAGTATTTT. Residues: CASSPRRTSGGPITDTQYF.

This chain joins TRBV27 and TRBJ2-3; D perhaps matches TRBD2 (6 bases). V lost 2 bases and J 5 bases, leaving 11 bases between the germline ends. From germline, CDR1 is MNHEY and CDR2 SMNVEV (reference sequence). This CDR3 spans 14 amino acids. CDR3 sequence reads: CASSLAGTGDTQYF. CDR3 sequence (DNA): TGTGCCAGCAGTTTAGCCGGGACTGGAGATACGCAGTATTTT.

This chain connects TRBV10-2 to TRBJ2-1; 7 nucleotides line up with TRBD1. V trimming: 7 bases; J trimming: 8 bases; junction bases outside the gene matches: 8. The length of the CDR3 is 13 residues. The germline CDR1 and CDR2 sequences are WSHSY and SAAADI. CDR3: CASTLNRGDEQFF. CDR3 sequence (DNA): TGCGCCAGCACCCTCAACAGGGGCGATGAGCAGTTCTTC.

The rearrangement joins TRBV29-1 to TRBJ2-1; 8 bases fit TRBD2. Per the germline V gene, CDR1 is SQVTM and CDR2 is ANQGSEA. This CDR3 region has 13 residues. V shed 7 bases and J 8 bases; nucleotides not matched to a gene: 10. The CDR3 reads CSAESGSWDEQFF. The CDR3 DNA follows: TGCAGCGCCGAAAGCGGGAGTTGGGATGAGCAGTTCTTC.

This clone was detected many times. The J gene is TRBJ2-7, the V gene TRBV5-1; TRBD1 is a possible D gene (6 bases). Germline lookup yields CDR1 SGHRS and CDR2 YFSETQ. Trimming shortened V by 0 bases and J by 2 bases, and 12 bases separated the two germline ends. CDR3 size: 15 residues. As DNA, the CDR3 is TGCGCCAGCAGCTTGGTGCCCGGGACAACCTACGAGCAGTACTTC. Translation: CASSLVPGTTYEQYF.

This clone was picked up a small number of times. CDR3 sequence (DNA): TGTGCCAGTAGTATTGTTCGGGGACAGGGGATTAGCTCCTATAATTCACCCCTCCACTTT. It yields the protein CASSIVRGQGISSYNSPLHF. The rearrangement uses TRBV19 and TRBJ1-6; 10 bases agree with TRBD1. The germline gives CDR1 LNHDA, CDR2 SQIVND (reference sequence). This CDR3 has 20 amino acids. Germline trimming cut 3 bases from V and 0 bases from J; bases unmatched to any gene: 11.

The chain recombines TRBV5-1 with TRBJ1-2; TRBD1 agrees at 8 bases. V lost 3 bases to trimming and J lost 4 bases; unmatched junction nucleotides: 5. This CDR3 spans 14 amino acids. The germline CDR1 and CDR2 sequences are SGHRS and YFSETQ. The CDR3 nucleotides are TGCGCCAGCAGCTCAGACAGGGGAGGCTATGGCTACACCTTC. This gives the protein CASSSDRGGYGYTF.

The rearrangement links TRBV28 to TRBJ2-1, with a weak D call TRBD2 (5 bases). Trimming pared 5 bases from V and 8 bases from J, leaving 19 bases between. The CDR3 length is 15 residues. CDR1 is MDHEN and CDR2 is SYDVKM in the germline V gene. The CDR3 spells CASSRRGPLGHEQFF. In DNA form, the CDR3 reads TGTGCCAGCAGTAGACGCGGGCCCCTGGGCCATGAGCAGTTCTTC. The full variable domain, its missing parts supplied by reference TRBV28 and TRBJ2-1, is DVKVTQSSRYLVKRTGEKVFLECVQDMDHENMFWYRQDPGLGLRLIYFSYDVKMKEKGDIPEGYSVSREKKERFSLILESASTNQTSMYLCASSRRGPLGHEQFFGPGTRLTVL.

This sequence joins TRBV25-1 and TRBJ2-1, with 11 bases lining up with TRBD1. V was pared by 3 bases and J by 8 bases, with 6 bases of the junction left unmatched. The CDR3 is made up of 15 amino acids. CDR1 and CDR2 from the germline V gene are MGHDK and SYGVNS. CDR3 DNA sequence: TGTGCCAGCAGTGACCGGACAGGGGGCTTCGATGAGCAGTTCTTC. Its protein product is CASSDRTGGFDEQFF.